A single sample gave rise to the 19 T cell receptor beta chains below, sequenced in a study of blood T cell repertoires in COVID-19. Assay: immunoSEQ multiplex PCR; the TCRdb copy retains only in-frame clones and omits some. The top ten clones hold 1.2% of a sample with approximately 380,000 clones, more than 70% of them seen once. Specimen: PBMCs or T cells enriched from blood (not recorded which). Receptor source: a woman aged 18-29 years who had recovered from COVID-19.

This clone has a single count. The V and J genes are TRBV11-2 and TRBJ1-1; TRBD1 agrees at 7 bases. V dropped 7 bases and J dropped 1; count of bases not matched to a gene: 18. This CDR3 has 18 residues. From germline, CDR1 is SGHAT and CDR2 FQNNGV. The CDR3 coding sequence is TGTGCCAGCACCCGGAGTACCATGACAGGGAAGGGGAACACTGAAGCTTTCTTT. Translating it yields CASTRSTMTGKGNTEAFF.

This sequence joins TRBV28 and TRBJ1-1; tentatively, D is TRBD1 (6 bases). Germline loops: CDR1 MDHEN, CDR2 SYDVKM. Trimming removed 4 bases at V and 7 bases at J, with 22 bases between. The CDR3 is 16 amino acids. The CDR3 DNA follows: TGTGCCAGCAGTTCGCGACCACAGGGTTTGAATCATGAAGCTTTCTTT. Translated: CASSSRPQGLNHEAFF.

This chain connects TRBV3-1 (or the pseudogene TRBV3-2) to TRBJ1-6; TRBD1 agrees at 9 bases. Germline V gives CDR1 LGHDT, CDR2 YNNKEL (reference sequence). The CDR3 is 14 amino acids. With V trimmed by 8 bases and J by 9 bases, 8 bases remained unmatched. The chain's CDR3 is CASGVQGATSPLHF. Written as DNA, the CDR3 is TGTGCCAGCGGCGTACAGGGGGCTACTTCACCCCTCCACTTT.

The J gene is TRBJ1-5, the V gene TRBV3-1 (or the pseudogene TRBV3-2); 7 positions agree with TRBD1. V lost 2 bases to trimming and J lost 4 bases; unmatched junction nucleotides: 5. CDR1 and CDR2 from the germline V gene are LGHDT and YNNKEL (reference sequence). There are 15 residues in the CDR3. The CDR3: CASSQTAGGNQPQHF. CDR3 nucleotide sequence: TGTGCCAGCAGCCAAACGGCAGGGGGAAATCAGCCCCAGCATTTT.

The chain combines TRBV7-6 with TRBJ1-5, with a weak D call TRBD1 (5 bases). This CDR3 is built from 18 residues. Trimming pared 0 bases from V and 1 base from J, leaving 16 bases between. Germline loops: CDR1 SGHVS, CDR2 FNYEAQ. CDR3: CASSLATGRGGSNQPQHF. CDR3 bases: TGTGCCAGCAGCTTAGCGACGGGTAGGGGAGGGAGCAATCAGCCCCAGCATTTT.

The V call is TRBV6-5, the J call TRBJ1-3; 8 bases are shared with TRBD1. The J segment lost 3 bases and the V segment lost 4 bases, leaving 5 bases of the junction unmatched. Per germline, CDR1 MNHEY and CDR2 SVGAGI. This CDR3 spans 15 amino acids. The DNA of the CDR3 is TGTGCCAGCAGTTCGACAGGGGAAGGTGGAAACACCATATATTTT. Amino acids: CASSSTGEGGNTIYF.

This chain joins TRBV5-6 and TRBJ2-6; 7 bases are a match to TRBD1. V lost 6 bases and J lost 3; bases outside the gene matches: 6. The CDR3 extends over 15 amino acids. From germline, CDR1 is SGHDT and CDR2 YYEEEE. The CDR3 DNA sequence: TGTGCCAGCACACAGGGGTCAGGTGGGGCCAACGTCCTGACTTTC. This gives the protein CASTQGSGGANVLTF.

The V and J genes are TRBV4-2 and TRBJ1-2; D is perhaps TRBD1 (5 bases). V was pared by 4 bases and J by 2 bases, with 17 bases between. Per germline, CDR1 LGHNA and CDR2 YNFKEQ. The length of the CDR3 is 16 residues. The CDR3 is CASSPPGGGGNYGYTF. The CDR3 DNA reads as TGTGCCAGCAGCCCTCCTGGGGGGGGAGGGAACTATGGCTACACCTTC.

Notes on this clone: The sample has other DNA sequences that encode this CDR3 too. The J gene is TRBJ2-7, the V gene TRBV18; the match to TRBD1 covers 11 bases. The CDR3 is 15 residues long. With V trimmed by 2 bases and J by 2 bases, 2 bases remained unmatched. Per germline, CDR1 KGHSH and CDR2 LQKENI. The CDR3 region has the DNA TGTGCCAGCTCACCAGGGACAGGGGGTCCCTACGAGCAGTACTTC. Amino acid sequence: CASSPGTGGPYEQYF.

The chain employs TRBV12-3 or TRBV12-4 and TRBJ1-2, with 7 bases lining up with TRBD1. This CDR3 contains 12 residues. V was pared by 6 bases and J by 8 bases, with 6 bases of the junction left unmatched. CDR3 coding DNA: TGTGCCAGCAGCCCAGGGGGGAGAGGCTACACCTTC. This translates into CASSPGGRGYTF.

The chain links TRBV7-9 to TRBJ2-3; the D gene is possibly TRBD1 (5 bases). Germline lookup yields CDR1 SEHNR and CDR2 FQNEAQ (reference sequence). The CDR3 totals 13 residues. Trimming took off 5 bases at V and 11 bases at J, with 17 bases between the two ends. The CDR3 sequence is CASSQVGRQGQYF. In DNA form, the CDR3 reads TGTGCCAGCAGCCAGGTAGGGCGTCAGGGGCAGTATTTT.

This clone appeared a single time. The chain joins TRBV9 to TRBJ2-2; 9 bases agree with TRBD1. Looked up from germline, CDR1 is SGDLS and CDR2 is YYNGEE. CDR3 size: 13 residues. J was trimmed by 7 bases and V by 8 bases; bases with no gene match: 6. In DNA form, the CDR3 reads TGTGCCAGTCGGACAGGGGAAATCGGGGAGCTGTTTTTT. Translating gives CASRTGEIGELFF.

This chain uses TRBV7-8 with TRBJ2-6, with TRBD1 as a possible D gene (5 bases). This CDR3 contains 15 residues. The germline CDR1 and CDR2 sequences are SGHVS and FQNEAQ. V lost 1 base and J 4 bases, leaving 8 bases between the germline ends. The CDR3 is CASSLEGAGANVLTF. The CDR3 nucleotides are TGTGCCAGCAGCTTAGAAGGGGCCGGGGCCAACGTCCTGACTTTC.

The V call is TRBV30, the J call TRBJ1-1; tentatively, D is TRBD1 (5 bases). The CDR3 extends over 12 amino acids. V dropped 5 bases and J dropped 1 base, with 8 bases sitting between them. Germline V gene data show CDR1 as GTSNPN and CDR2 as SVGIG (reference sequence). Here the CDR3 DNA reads TGTGCCTGGGGGGCAGAGAACACTGAAGCTTTCTTT. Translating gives CAWGAENTEAFF.

The chain's CDR3 is CASRYDDRGNEQFF. The CDR3 DNA is TGTGCCAGCAGGTACGACGACAGGGGGAATGAGCAGTTCTTC. This sequence joins TRBV6-5 and TRBJ2-1; 9 bases align to TRBD1. The trim removed 6 bases at V and 7 bases at J, leaving 7 bases unmatched. This CDR3 contains 14 residues. The germline gives CDR1 MNHEY, CDR2 SVGAGI.

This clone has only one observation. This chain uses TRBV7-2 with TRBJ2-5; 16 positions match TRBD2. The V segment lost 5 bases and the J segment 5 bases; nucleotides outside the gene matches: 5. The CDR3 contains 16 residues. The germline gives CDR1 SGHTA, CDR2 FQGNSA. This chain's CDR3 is CASSTGLAGGVETQYF. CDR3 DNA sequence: TGTGCCAGCAGCACGGGACTAGCGGGGGGGGTGGAGACCCAGTACTTC.

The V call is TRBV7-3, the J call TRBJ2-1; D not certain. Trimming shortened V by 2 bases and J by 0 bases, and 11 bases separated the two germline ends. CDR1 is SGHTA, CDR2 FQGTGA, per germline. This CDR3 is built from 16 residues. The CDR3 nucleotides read TGTGCCAGCAGCTTAGCTCACAGTAGCTCCTACAATGAGCAGTTCTTC. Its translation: CASSLAHSSSYNEQFF.

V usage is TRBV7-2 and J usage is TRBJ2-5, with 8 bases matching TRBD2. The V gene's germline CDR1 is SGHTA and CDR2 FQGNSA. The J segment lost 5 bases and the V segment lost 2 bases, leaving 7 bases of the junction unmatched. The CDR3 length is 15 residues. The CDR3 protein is CASSLTSGGLETQYF. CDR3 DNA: TGTGCCAGCAGCTTAACCAGCGGGGGTCTCGAGACCCAGTACTTC.

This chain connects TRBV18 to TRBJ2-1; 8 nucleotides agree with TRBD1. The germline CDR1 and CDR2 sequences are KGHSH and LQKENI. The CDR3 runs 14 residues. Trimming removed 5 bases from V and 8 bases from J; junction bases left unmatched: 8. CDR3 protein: CASSSRQGYDEQFF. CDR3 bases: TGTGCCAGCTCATCCAGACAGGGGTACGATGAGCAGTTCTTC.